The clone carrying this T cell receptor (beta chain) was seen a handful of times. Antigen unknown. The data stem from a study of identical twins. General study points: Twin pairs had excess sharing that was weaker in beta out-of-frame sequences.

TCRdb re-analysed the 5' RACE reads in MiXCR, keeping a single row per CDR3 protein. The data show under 250,000 distinct CDR3 sequences, around 6.8% seen once. CDR3 size: 15 residues. Germline V lookup: CDR1 SGHRS, CDR2 YFSETQ. Trimming pared 0 bases from V and 2 bases from J, leaving 9 bases between. These data also formed part of another study, on yellow fever vaccine responses in identical twins.

This clonotype originated in a woman in her late teens or twenties in good health. The chain joins TRBV5-1 to TRBJ2-4; unclear D gene. Sequencing used memory (CD45RO+) T cells sorted from blood. The CDR3 nucleotides read TGCGCCAGCAGCTTGGACCCAGAGACCAAAAACATTCAGTACTTC. Amino acid sequence: CASSLDPETKNIQYF.